This record concerns one TCR beta chain sequence. Its antigen is as yet unknown. This sample stems from a study of OX40 agonist ivuxolimab in advanced cancers. For the study at large: As their treatment, patients were administered ivuxolimab, an agonistic anti-OX40 (CD134) antibody. General study findings and limits: Dosing at 0.1 to 3.0 mg/kg was accompanied by clonal expansion of CD4+ and CD8+ blood T cells by week 6. Certain nonresponders additionally had low normalized T-cell clonal expansion.

The CDR3 covers 14 residues. Trimming removed 9 bases from V and 4 bases from J; junction bases left unmatched: 9. Germline values: CDR1 MNHNS, CDR2 SASEGT. Clones were read by immunoSEQ multiplex PCR, and TCRdb kept only the in-frame ones, dropping some. The repertoire holds tens of thousands of clones, with approximately 90% as singletons. The sequencing used CD4+ or CD8+ T cells sorted from blood, collected in a trial of the OX40 agonist ivuxolimab. V gene TRBV6-1 combines with J gene TRBJ2-1, with 7 bases matching TRBD1. This receptor was identified in an adult with an advanced solid tumor such as melanoma, head and neck, liver or kidney cancer. CDR3: CASTAGTAYNEQFF. The CDR3 DNA follows: TGTGCCAGTACCGCCGGGACAGCTTACAATGAGCAGTTCTTC.